Following are 24 T cell receptor beta chains from one sample sequenced in a study of blood T cell repertoires in COVID-19. The method was immunoSEQ multiplex PCR; TCRdb's version includes in-frame clones alone and lacks a portion of them. The sample lists about 92,000 clones, 72% occurring once. Sequencing was carried out using peripheral blood. These receptors originate from a woman in her fifties or sixties in a cohort sampled during active or convalescent COVID-19.

The count of this clone is one. The chain uses TRBV11-3 and TRBJ2-1; TRBD1 is a possible D gene (6 bases). The germline V gene has CDR1 SGHNT and CDR2 YENEEA. V was pared by 1 base and J by 4 bases, with 11 bases between. This CDR3 has 15 amino acids. CDR3 in DNA: TGTGCCAGCAGCTTAGGCAGGGGATCTTACAATGAGCAGTTCTTC. It yields the protein CASSLGRGSYNEQFF.

The rearrangement links TRBV5-1 to TRBJ2-7; 11 nucleotides line up with TRBD2. CDR1 and CDR2 (germline): SGHRS, YFSETQ. J was trimmed by 4 bases and V by 1 base; bases with no gene match: 4. The CDR3 spans 15 residues. The chain's CDR3 is CASSLILAGEYEQYF. The CDR3 nucleotides read TGCGCCAGCAGCTTGATACTAGCGGGGGAGTACGAGCAGTACTTC. Looking up the rest from reference TRBV5-1 and TRBJ2-7 gives the full variable domain: KAGVTQTPRYLIKTRGQQVTLSCSPISGHRSVSWYQQTPGQGLQFLFEYFSETQRNKGNFPGRFSGRQFSNSRSEMNVSTLELGDSALYLCASSLILAGEYEQYFGPGTRLTVT.

The chain combines TRBV4-1 with TRBJ2-2; 16 nucleotides line up with TRBD2. Germline CDR1 and CDR2: MGHRA and YSYEKL. The CDR3 has 19 residues. V lost 4 bases, J lost 3 bases, and 8 bases stayed unmatched. In nucleotides, the CDR3 is TGCGCCAGCAGCCCCCAGGGACTAGCGGGGGGGTCGGACACCGGGGAGCTGTTTTTT. Translating it yields CASSPQGLAGGSDTGELFF.

The chain has TRBV5-5 and TRBJ1-1, with D perhaps TRBD1 (5 bases). This CDR3 comprises 15 residues. Trimming cost V 4 bases and J 0 bases, with 13 bases left between them. Looked up from germline, CDR1 is SGHKS and CDR2 is YYEKEE (reference sequence). The chain's CDR3 is CASSVLAGVNTEAFF. CDR3 sequence (DNA): TGTGCCAGCAGCGTACTAGCGGGGGTGAACACTGAAGCTTTCTTT.

The chain is built from TRBV2 and TRBJ2-7; TRBD1 matches 8 bases. This CDR3 is built from 17 residues. Germline V lookup: CDR1 SNHLY, CDR2 FYNNEI. The V gene end was trimmed by 6 bases and the J gene end by 4 bases; junction bases not matched to a gene: 17. DNA of the CDR3: TGTGCCAGCAGGAAAGGACAGGGTGAGGGCCCTGTATACGAGCAGTACTTC. It specifies CASRKGQGEGPVYEQYF.

The chain recombines TRBV6-5 with TRBJ1-2; TRBD1 is a possible D gene (6 bases). This CDR3 contains 13 residues. V lost 5 bases and J lost 4, with 11 bases in between. Germline CDR1 reads MNHEY; CDR2 reads SVGAGI. Here the CDR3 reads CASSPQGTYGYTF. CDR3 DNA sequence: TGTGCCAGCAGTCCCCAGGGGACCTATGGCTACACCTTC.

This clone was seen only a few times. This chain joins TRBV18 and TRBJ1-3, with D hard to call. Trimming removed 0 bases from V and 0 bases from J, with 6 bases in between. CDR3 length: 15 residues. Germline CDR1 is KGHSH and CDR2 is LQKENI. The CDR3 is CASSPPAVSGNTIYF. In DNA form, the CDR3 reads TGTGCCAGCTCACCACCTGCAGTCTCTGGAAACACCATATATTTT. The whole variable domain, filled in from reference TRBV18 and TRBJ1-3, reads NAGVMQNPRHLVRRRGQEARLRCSPMKGHSHVYWYRQLPEEGLKFMVYLQKENIIDESGMPKERFSAEFPKEGPSILRIQQVVRGDSAAYFCASSPPAVSGNTIYFGEGSWLTVV.

The chain recombines TRBV4-1 with TRBJ2-1, with TRBD1 matching over 7 bases. Germline V gene lookup returns CDR1 MGHRA and CDR2 YSYEKL. CDR3 length: 17 residues. V lost 2 bases and J lost 2; bases outside the gene matches: 9. The CDR3 DNA follows: TGCGCCAGCAGCCAACCCGAGGGGGCCAGGGCCTACAATGAGCAGTTCTTC. It is translated as CASSQPEGARAYNEQFF.

The chain employs TRBV6-5 and TRBJ1-5, with TRBD1 identical over 9 bases. After removal of 6 bases from V and 1 base from J, the junction contained 4 bases not matched to a gene. Germline V lookup: CDR1 MNHEY, CDR2 SVGAGI. The CDR3 consists of 15 residues. CDR3 sequence: CASSIGTGSNQPQHF. As DNA, the CDR3 is TGTGCCAGCAGCATTGGGACAGGGAGCAATCAGCCCCAGCATTTT.

The chain carries TRBV19 and TRBJ1-2; no definite D call. CDR3 length: 13 residues. Germline CDR1 LNHDA, CDR2 SQIVND (reference sequence). V shed 3 bases and J shed 8 bases, with 13 bases lying between them. CDR3 residues: CASSIPGGGGYTF. The CDR3 DNA reads TGTGCCAGTAGTATCCCAGGAGGAGGAGGCTACACCTTC.

This chain connects TRBV6-2 or TRBV6-3 to TRBJ2-1; 11 bases are a match to TRBD1. This CDR3 has 15 residues. The ends lost 6 bases at V and 6 bases at J; junction bases unmatched: 7. The germline gives CDR1 MNHEY, CDR2 SVGEGT. This chain's CDR3 is CASSHKDRGRNEQFF. CDR3 DNA sequence: TGTGCCAGCAGCCATAAGGACAGGGGGCGCAATGAGCAGTTCTTC.

This clone showed up just once. The V call is TRBV5-1, the J call TRBJ2-2, with D possibly TRBD1 on 6 matching bases. V lost 0 bases and J 5 bases, leaving 11 bases between the germline ends. Germline V gives CDR1 SGHRS, CDR2 YFSETQ. The CDR3 is 15 amino acids. The CDR3 bases are TGCGCCAGCAGCTTGGGCAGGGGCGGAACCGGGGAGCTGTTTTTT. Its translation is CASSLGRGGTGELFF.

The rearrangement uses TRBV9 and TRBJ2-7; 7 bases line up with TRBD2. Unmatched junction bases numbered 2, after V lost 2 bases and J lost 3 bases. The CDR3 is made up of 13 amino acids. CDR1 and CDR2 (germline): SGDLS, YYNGEE. The CDR3 sequence: CASSVRDYYEQYF. The DNA for the CDR3 is TGTGCCAGCAGCGTCCGGGACTACTACGAGCAGTACTTC.

This clone has just one count. J is TRBJ2-3 and V is TRBV18; 9 nucleotides align to TRBD1. The CDR3 runs to 15 residues. Trimming at V came to 6 bases and at J to 5 bases, leaving 9 bases not matched to a gene. Germline V gene lookup returns CDR1 KGHSH and CDR2 LQKENI. CDR3 DNA sequence: TGTGCCAGCTCGGTCGGGACAGGGTCTGGAGATACGCAGTATTTT. Its translation: CASSVGTGSGDTQYF.

This sequence joins TRBV12-3 or TRBV12-4 and TRBJ2-5; no firm D call. The CDR3 covers 13 residues. Trimming took off 2 bases at V and 5 bases at J, with 9 bases between the two ends. The CDR3 DNA follows: TGTGCCAGCAGTTTAATCGGGTGGGAGACCCAGTACTTC. Translation gives CASSLIGWETQYF.

The J gene is TRBJ1-1, the V gene TRBV5-1; no firm D call. There are 14 residues in the CDR3. Germline V gene lookup returns CDR1 SGHRS and CDR2 YFSETQ. The ends were cut back, 1 base at V and 0 bases at J, with 7 bases in the middle. The CDR3 reads CASSLLAMNTEAFF. CDR3 in DNA: TGCGCCAGCAGCTTGTTAGCCATGAACACTGAAGCTTTCTTT.

This chain connects TRBV11-2 to TRBJ1-1, with 8 bases identical to TRBD1. Germline CDR1 and CDR2: SGHAT and FQNNGV. The CDR3 is 14 residues long. The J segment lost 3 bases and the V segment lost 5 bases, leaving 5 bases of the junction unmatched. As DNA, the CDR3 is TGTGCCAGCAGCCTCCTGACAGGGGACACTGAAGCTTTCTTT. Residues: CASSLLTGDTEAFF.

There are a few counts of this clone. This rearrangement joins TRBV6-2 or TRBV6-3 to TRBJ1-1, with D perhaps TRBD1 (5 bases). The length of the CDR3 is 16 residues. CDR1 and CDR2 from the germline V gene are MNHEY and SVGEGT. V was shortened by 0 bases and J by 2 bases, with 13 bases between the two germline ends. The DNA of the CDR3 is TGTGCCAGCAGTTACTCGACCGACAGAAGAAACACTGAAGCTTTCTTT. This encodes CASSYSTDRRNTEAFF.

The V call is TRBV9, the J call TRBJ2-7, with 7 bases identical to TRBD1. Losses at the gene ends were 3 bases for V and 2 bases for J; bases not matched to a gene: 5. The germline V gene encodes CDR1 SGDLS and CDR2 YYNGEE. The CDR3 runs 14 residues. The CDR3 DNA reads TGTGCCAGCAGCGCAACAGGGGAACCCTACGAGCAGTACTTC. This encodes CASSATGEPYEQYF.

The CDR3 DNA is TGTGCCAGCAGCTTAAAGGACAGGGAGGGTTCCTACGAGCAGTACTTC. It is translated as CASSLKDREGSYEQYF. The chain is built from TRBV11-2 and TRBJ2-7; maybe TRBD1 (8 bases). In germline, CDR1 is SGHAT, CDR2 FQNNGV. V gave up 2 bases and J gave up 1 base, with 15 bases separating them. CDR3 length equals 16 residues. Combining the CDR3 with reference TRBV11-2 and TRBJ2-7 gives the whole variable domain EAGVAQSPRYKIIEKRQSVAFWCNPISGHATLYWYQQILGQGPKLLIQFQNNGVVDDSQLPKDRFSAERLKGVDSTLKIQPAKLEDSAVYLCASSLKDREGSYEQYFGPGTRLTVT.

The gene calls are TRBV11-2 and TRBJ1-2, with D perhaps TRBD1 (5 bases). This CDR3 has 14 residues. Trimming removed 2 bases from V and 7 bases from J, with 14 bases in between. The germline V gene has CDR1 SGHAT and CDR2 FQNNGV. The chain's CDR3 is CASSLFGQGPGYTF. CDR3 in DNA: TGTGCCAGCAGCTTATTTGGGCAGGGTCCTGGCTACACCTTC.

J is TRBJ1-2 and V is TRBV2; the match to TRBD1 covers 7 bases. The CDR3 length is 12 residues. Looked up from germline, CDR1 is SNHLY and CDR2 is FYNNEI. Trimming took 4 bases from V and 4 from J; bases not matched to a gene: 0. CDR3 DNA: TGTGCCAGCAGTGGACAGGGCTATGGCTACACCTTC. It codes for CASSGQGYGYTF.

About this clone: The sample carries other DNA sequences with the same CDR3. The CDR3 is CASSPGHGDSNQPQHF. DNA of the CDR3: TGCGCCAGCAGCCCGGGACACGGGGATAGCAATCAGCCCCAGCATTTT. The V call is TRBV5-1, the J call TRBJ1-5; a possible D gene is TRBD1 (6 bases). Trimming took 4 bases from V and 0 from J, leaving 14 bases between them. This CDR3 has 16 residues. In germline, CDR1 is SGHRS, CDR2 YFSETQ. The variable domain in full, with the rest retrieved from reference TRBV5-1 and TRBJ1-5, is KAGVTQTPRYLIKTRGQQVTLSCSPISGHRSVSWYQQTPGQGLQFLFEYFSETQRNKGNFPGRFSGRQFSNSRSEMNVSTLELGDSALYLCASSPGHGDSNQPQHFGDGTRLSIL.

V is TRBV29-1 and J is TRBJ2-7; tentatively, D is TRBD1 (5 bases). The CDR3 extends over 11 amino acids. Germline lookup yields CDR1 SQVTM and CDR2 ANQGSEA. V shed 5 bases and J shed 9 bases, with 14 bases lying between them. The CDR3 DNA reads TGCAGCGTTAGGGTAGGGGTCGGGCAGTACTTC. Protein product: CSVRVGVGQYF.